The entry that follows covers one T cell receptor (beta chain) sequence. These data are taken from a study of shared clonotypes between healthy human individuals. Study-level background: Donors were a couple of women and a few men aged 18 to 49.

CDR3 length: 14 residues. Germline V gives CDR1 SGHAT, CDR2 FQNNGV. The ends were cut back, 5 bases at V and 5 bases at J, with 16 bases in the middle. Libraries were prepared by immunoSEQ multiplex PCR; TCRdb keeps only in-frame clonotypes and omits some of them. The repertoire holds about 600,000 clones, with about 97% as singletons. Naive CD4+ cells were CD45RA-selected; the remaining cells were memory. V usage is TRBV11-2 and J usage is TRBJ2-7; D possibly corresponds to TRBD2 (6 bases). The sequencing sample was made of naive CD4+ T cells sorted from blood. The subset: CD45RA+ positively selected. This clonotype originated in a woman between 25 and 40 years old in good health. The CDR3 nucleotides are TGTGCCAGCAGCCCCCGTAGGACTACTAACGAGCAGTACTTC. This encodes CASSPRRTTNEQYF.